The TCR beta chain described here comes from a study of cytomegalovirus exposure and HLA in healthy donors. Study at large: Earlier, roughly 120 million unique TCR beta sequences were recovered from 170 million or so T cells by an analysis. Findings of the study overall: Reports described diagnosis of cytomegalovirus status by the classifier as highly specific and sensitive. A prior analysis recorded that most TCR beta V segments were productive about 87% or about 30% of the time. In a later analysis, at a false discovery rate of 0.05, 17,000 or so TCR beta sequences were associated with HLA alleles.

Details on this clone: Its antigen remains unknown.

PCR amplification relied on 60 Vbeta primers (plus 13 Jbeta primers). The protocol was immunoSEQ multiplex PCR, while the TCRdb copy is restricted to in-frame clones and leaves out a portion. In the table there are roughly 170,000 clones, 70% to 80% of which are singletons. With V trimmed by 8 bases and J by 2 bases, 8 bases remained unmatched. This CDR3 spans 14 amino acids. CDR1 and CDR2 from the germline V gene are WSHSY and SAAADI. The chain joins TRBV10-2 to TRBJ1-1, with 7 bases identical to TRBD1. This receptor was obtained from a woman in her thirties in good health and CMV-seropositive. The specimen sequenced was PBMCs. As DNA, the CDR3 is TGCGCCAGCCTCTTAGGGACAGCTAACACTGAAGCTTTCTTT. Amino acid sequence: CASLLGTANTEAFF.